A selection of T cell receptor beta chains follows, all from one sample in a study of human versus mouse CDR3 diversity and MHC coevolution. Profiled with immunoSEQ multiplex PCR; TCRdb holds only in-frame clones, not every one. The sample carries around 77,000 clones, around 93% recorded once. The material sequenced was naive CD4+ T cells from blood. Receptors were obtained from a person aged 25 to 69 in good health. The CDR3 runs from the conserved cysteine through the conserved F or W. A D gene is named only where the DNA matches it firmly. Size is omitted from some rows. Given values are once, few, many or a class for expanded clones.

CDR3aa: CASSLNRGPPDTQYF
CDR3nt: TGTGCCAGCAGCTTAAATAGGGGGCCGCCAGATACGCAGTATTTT
d_gene: TRBD1
v_gene: TRBV7-2
j_gene: TRBJ2-3
abundance: once

CDR3aa: CASSPEREGSYEQYF
CDR3nt: TGTGCCAGCAGTCCTGAGCGGGAGGGGAGCTACGAGCAGTACTTC
d_gene: TRBD2
v_gene: TRBV6-5
j_gene: TRBJ2-7
abundance: .

CDR3aa: CAWSAQGAYGNTIYF
CDR3nt: TGTGCCTGGAGTGCGCAGGGGGCTTATGGAAACACCATATATTTT
d_gene: TRBD1
v_gene: TRBV30
j_gene: TRBJ1-3
abundance: .

CDR3aa: CAISDQQGKNEQFF
CDR3nt: TGTGCCATCAGTGATCAACAGGGGAAGAATGAGCAGTTCTTC
d_gene: TRBD1
v_gene: TRBV10-3
j_gene: TRBJ2-1
abundance: .

CDR3aa: CASSVAGGIETQYF
CDR3nt: TGTGCCAGCAGCGTGGCAGGGGGCATAGAGACCCAGTACTTC
d_gene: TRBD1
v_gene: TRBV9
j_gene: TRBJ2-5
abundance: .

CDR3aa: CASSIRGINYGYTF
CDR3nt: TGTGCCAGTAGTATCCGGGGTATTAACTATGGCTACACCTTC
d_gene: .
v_gene: TRBV19
j_gene: TRBJ1-2
abundance: .

CDR3aa: CASSSGQDNYGYTF
CDR3nt: TGCGCCAGCAGCTCCGGACAGGACAACTATGGCTACACCTTC
d_gene: TRBD1
v_gene: TRBV5-1
j_gene: TRBJ1-2
abundance: .

CDR3aa: CASSARQGTGELFF
CDR3nt: TGTGCCAGCAGCGCCCGACAGGGGACCGGGGAGCTGTTTTTT
d_gene: TRBD1
v_gene: TRBV11-2
j_gene: TRBJ2-2
abundance: .

CDR3aa: CASSIRQPNQPQHF
CDR3nt: TGTGCCAGCAGCATCCGACAGCCCAATCAGCCCCAGCATTTT
d_gene: .
v_gene: TRBV21-1
j_gene: TRBJ1-5
abundance: .

CDR3aa: CASSFRENNEQFF
CDR3nt: TGTGCCAGCAGTTTCCGGGAGAACAATGAGCAGTTCTTC
d_gene: .
v_gene: TRBV27
j_gene: TRBJ2-1
abundance: .

CDR3aa: CASSLRGLGEKLFF
CDR3nt: TGTGCCAGCAGCCTCAGGGGGCTTGGTGAAAAACTGTTTTTT
d_gene: TRBD1
v_gene: TRBV5-6
j_gene: TRBJ1-4
abundance: .

CDR3aa: CASSPTEDNSPLHF
CDR3nt: TGTGCCAGCAGCCCGACAGAGGATAATTCACCCCTCCACTTT
d_gene: .
v_gene: TRBV4-2
j_gene: TRBJ1-6
abundance: .

CDR3aa: CASSAEGTTEAFF
CDR3nt: TGTGCCAGCAGTGCGGAAGGGACAACTGAAGCTTTCTTT
d_gene: .
v_gene: TRBV6-1
j_gene: TRBJ1-1
abundance: .

CDR3aa: CASGSGFLSTDTQYF
CDR3nt: TGTGCCAGCGGTAGCGGATTCCTAAGCACAGATACGCAGTATTTT
d_gene: .
v_gene: TRBV5-4
j_gene: TRBJ2-3
abundance: .

CDR3aa: CAWSVEGGGNQPQHF
CDR3nt: TGTGCCTGGAGTGTAGAGGGAGGGGGAAATCAGCCCCAGCATTTT
d_gene: .
v_gene: TRBV30
j_gene: TRBJ1-5
abundance: once

CDR3aa: CASSFSGRLSTDTQYF
CDR3nt: TGTGCCAGCAGCTTTAGCGGGAGGTTGAGCACAGATACGCAGTATTTT
d_gene: TRBD2
v_gene: TRBV7-2
j_gene: TRBJ2-3
abundance: once

CDR3aa: CASSRAGGGGTEAFF
CDR3nt: TGTGCCAGCTCACGAGCGGGCGGGGGAGGGACTGAAGCTTTCTTT
d_gene: .
v_gene: TRBV18
j_gene: TRBJ1-1
abundance: .

CDR3aa: CASSAVAGVNTGELFF
CDR3nt: TGTGCCAGCAGCGCCGTAGCGGGGGTAAACACCGGGGAGCTGTTTTTT
d_gene: TRBD2
v_gene: TRBV5-6
j_gene: TRBJ2-2
abundance: .

CDR3aa: CSVELQLNTEAFF
CDR3nt: TGCAGCGTTGAACTACAGTTGAACACTGAAGCTTTCTTT
d_gene: .
v_gene: TRBV29-1
j_gene: TRBJ1-1
abundance: once

CDR3aa: CAWSLSGGYTDTQYF
CDR3nt: TGTGCCTGGTCTCTTAGCGGGGGATACACAGATACGCAGTATTTT
d_gene: TRBD2
v_gene: TRBV30
j_gene: TRBJ2-3
abundance: .

CDR3aa: CSVVWPNNQPQHF
CDR3nt: TGCAGCGTTGTTTGGCCCAATAATCAGCCCCAGCATTTT
d_gene: .
v_gene: TRBV29-1
j_gene: TRBJ1-5
abundance: .

CDR3aa: CASSPRDYSYEQYF
CDR3nt: TGTGCCAGCAGCCCGAGGGACTACTCCTACGAGCAGTACTTC
d_gene: TRBD2
v_gene: TRBV14
j_gene: TRBJ2-7
abundance: .

CDR3aa: CASSSRGRGVTEAFF
CDR3nt: TGTGCCAGCAGCTCCCGCGGGAGGGGGGTCACTGAAGCTTTCTTT
d_gene: .
v_gene: TRBV7-9
j_gene: TRBJ1-1
abundance: few

CDR3aa: CASSIGTSGRAGRGTDTQYF
CDR3nt: TGTGCCAGTAGTATTGGGACTAGCGGGAGGGCCGGGCGCGGCACAGATACGCAGTATTTT
d_gene: TRBD2
v_gene: TRBV19
j_gene: TRBJ2-3
abundance: .

CDR3aa: CAISEQVQSSPLHF
CDR3nt: TGTGCCATCAGTGAGCAAGTACAGAGTTCACCCCTCCACTTT
d_gene: .
v_gene: TRBV10-3
j_gene: TRBJ1-6
abundance: .

CDR3aa: CASRIAGSSYNEQFF
CDR3nt: TGCGCCAGCAGGATAGCGGGAAGCTCCTACAATGAGCAGTTCTTC
d_gene: TRBD2
v_gene: TRBV5-1
j_gene: TRBJ2-1
abundance: .

CDR3aa: CASGGFEQYF
CDR3nt: TGTGCCAGCGGAGGTTTCGAGCAGTACTTC
d_gene: .
v_gene: TRBV6-1
j_gene: TRBJ2-7
abundance: .

CDR3aa: CASSLRQGGYEQYF
CDR3nt: TGTGCCAGCAGTTTAAGACAGGGGGGTTACGAGCAGTACTTC
d_gene: TRBD1
v_gene: TRBV28
j_gene: TRBJ2-7
abundance: .

CDR3aa: CASSLSGAGDNEKLFF
CDR3nt: TGTGCCAGCAGCTTATCTGGGGCAGGGGATAATGAAAAACTGTTTTTT
d_gene: .
v_gene: TRBV7-9
j_gene: TRBJ1-4
abundance: few

CDR3aa: CASSLRRDRGRQETQYF
CDR3nt: TGTGCCAGCAGTCTACGAAGGGACAGGGGACGCCAAGAGACCCAGTACTTC
d_gene: TRBD1
v_gene: TRBV28
j_gene: TRBJ2-5
abundance: once

CDR3aa: CASSSDSQLYQPQHF
CDR3nt: TGTGCCAGCAGTTCCGACAGCCAACTCTATCAGCCCCAGCATTTT
d_gene: .
v_gene: TRBV2
j_gene: TRBJ1-5
abundance: .

CDR3aa: CASSGGDRAGEQYF
CDR3nt: TGTGCCAGCAGTGGGGGGGACAGGGCCGGGGAGCAGTACTTC
d_gene: TRBD1
v_gene: TRBV6-5
j_gene: TRBJ2-5
abundance: .

CDR3aa: CASSVQTGSSGANVLTF
CDR3nt: TGTGCCAGCTCAGTTCAGACAGGGAGCTCTGGGGCCAACGTCCTGACTTTC
d_gene: TRBD1
v_gene: TRBV18
j_gene: TRBJ2-6
abundance: .

CDR3aa: CATSRAGGSYNEQFF
CDR3nt: TGTGCCACCAGCAGAGCAGGGGGTTCCTACAATGAGCAGTTCTTC
d_gene: TRBD1
v_gene: TRBV15
j_gene: TRBJ2-1
abundance: once

CDR3aa: CASRTSGTSGELFF
CDR3nt: TGCGCCAGCAGAACTAGCGGGACATCCGGGGAGCTGTTTTTT
d_gene: TRBD2
v_gene: TRBV5-1
j_gene: TRBJ2-2
abundance: .

CDR3aa: CASGKAGGPYNEQFF
CDR3nt: TGTGCCAGCGGGAAAGCGGGGGGCCCCTACAATGAGCAGTTCTTC
d_gene: TRBD2
v_gene: TRBV6-1
j_gene: TRBJ2-1
abundance: once

CDR3aa: CASSESERYGYTF
CDR3nt: TGTGCCAGCAGTGAATCTGAGCGCTATGGCTACACCTTC
d_gene: .
v_gene: TRBV2
j_gene: TRBJ1-2
abundance: .

CDR3aa: CASSPGTLGSYEQYF
CDR3nt: TGTGCCAGCAGCCCCGGGACTCTCGGATCCTACGAGCAGTACTTC
d_gene: .
v_gene: TRBV7-2
j_gene: TRBJ2-7
abundance: .

CDR3aa: CASSSRQSSEAFF
CDR3nt: TGTGCCAGCAGCTCACGACAGAGCTCTGAAGCTTTCTTT
d_gene: .
v_gene: TRBV7-9
j_gene: TRBJ1-1
abundance: .

CDR3aa: CAITGTGGSYGYTF
CDR3nt: TGTGCCATAACCGGGACAGGGGGTTCGTATGGCTACACCTTC
d_gene: TRBD1
v_gene: TRBV10-3
j_gene: TRBJ1-2
abundance: .

CDR3aa: CASSGLAGQETQYF
CDR3nt: TGTGCCAGCAGCGGACTAGCGGGACAAGAGACCCAGTACTTC
d_gene: TRBD2
v_gene: TRBV5-4
j_gene: TRBJ2-5
abundance: .

CDR3aa: CASSQVHGQYNEQFF
CDR3nt: TGTGCCAGCAGCCAAGTCCACGGACAGTACAATGAGCAGTTCTTC
d_gene: .
v_gene: TRBV14
j_gene: TRBJ2-1
abundance: .

CDR3aa: CASSPASGKFYEQYF
CDR3nt: TGTGCCAGCTCACCAGCTAGCGGGAAATTCTACGAGCAGTACTTC
d_gene: TRBD2
v_gene: TRBV18
j_gene: TRBJ2-7
abundance: .